This T cell receptor (beta chain) emerged from a study of control samples from healthy donors and cancer patients. Assay used: immunoSEQ multiplex PCR; TCRdb lists only in-frame clones, some missing. This table holds about 82,000 clones, approximately 94% found once. This TCR came from a woman in her late teens or twenties in good health. The sample consisted of blood.

CDR3 sequence (DNA): TGTGCCAGTAACGCTGGGACCGCAGCGCATCAGCCCCAGCATTTT. This encodes CASNAGTAAHQPQHF. The chain carries TRBV19 and TRBJ1-5, with a tentative D call TRBD1 (5 bases). Germline lookup yields CDR1 LNHDA and CDR2 SQIVND (reference sequence). The CDR3 contains 15 residues. V was cut by 7 bases and J by 5 bases, with 18 bases left in between.